These 24 T cell receptor beta chains share one sample of origin, sequenced in a study of blood T cell repertoires in COVID-19. Generated by immunoSEQ multiplex PCR, the TCRdb table keeps only in-frame clones and is missing some. The sample records about 210,000 clones, 85% being singletons. The sequencing input was PBMCs or T cells enriched from blood (not recorded which). The source of these receptors is a man between 35 and 55 years old who had recovered from COVID-19.

The genes are TRBV18 and TRBJ2-7; unclear D gene. Germline V gene data show CDR1 as KGHSH and CDR2 as LQKENI. V was shortened by 6 bases and J by 6 bases, with 12 bases between the two germline ends. The CDR3 is made up of 12 amino acids. The DNA of the CDR3 is TGTGCCAGCTCCCTAAGAGCTGGCGAGCAGTACTTC. It translates to CASSLRAGEQYF. The whole variable domain, remainder taken from reference TRBV18 and TRBJ2-7, is NAGVMQNPRHLVRRRGQEARLRCSPMKGHSHVYWYRQLPEEGLKFMVYLQKENIIDESGMPKERFSAEFPKEGPSILRIQQVVRGDSAAYFCASSLRAGEQYFGPGTRLTVT.

This sequence joins TRBV6-2 or TRBV6-3 and TRBJ1-1, with 7 bases matching TRBD1. The CDR3 is made up of 15 amino acids. Germline trimming cut 4 bases from V and 3 bases from J; bases unmatched to any gene: 8. The V gene's germline CDR1 is MNHEY and CDR2 SVGEGT. CDR3 sequence reads: CASSFTTGTDTEAFF. The CDR3 nucleotides read TGTGCCAGCAGTTTCACCACCGGGACAGACACTGAAGCTTTCTTT.

This chain uses TRBV10-1 with TRBJ1-1; no definite D call. The CDR3 spans 13 residues. Germline CDR1 is WNHNN and CDR2 is SYGVQD (reference sequence). The V end was cut by 6 bases, the J end by 0 bases, with 8 bases between. The CDR3 here is CASSAGMNTEAFF. The CDR3 bases are TGCGCCAGCAGCGCCGGGATGAACACTGAAGCTTTCTTT.

The chain links TRBV6-1 to TRBJ1-1; possibly TRBD1 for D (6 bases). This CDR3 comprises 14 residues. V lost 3 bases, J lost 4 bases, and 12 bases lay in between. CDR1 MNHNS and CDR2 SASEGT come from the germline V gene. DNA of the CDR3: TGTGCCAGCAGTGAGTGGGGGCTGACCACTGAAGCTTTCTTT. Amino acids: CASSEWGLTTEAFF.

This chain joins TRBV4-2 and TRBJ1-4; D is ambiguous. This CDR3 comprises 14 residues. Looked up from germline, CDR1 is LGHNA and CDR2 is YNFKEQ. V lost 0 bases and J 5 bases, leaving 7 bases between the germline ends. The DNA for the CDR3 is TGTGCCAGCAGCCAAGACCTTACAAATGAAAAACTGTTTTTT. Its translation: CASSQDLTNEKLFF.

The genes are TRBV5-6 and TRBJ1-3; D ambiguous. V was trimmed by 0 bases and J by 1 base, leaving 11 bases between them. This CDR3 has 16 amino acids. Germline CDR1 and CDR2: SGHDT and YYEEEE. Written as DNA, the CDR3 is TGTGCCAGCAGCTTGGGGTACGGGAAGTCTGGAAACACCATATATTTT. As protein: CASSLGYGKSGNTIYF.

V is TRBV5-1 and J is TRBJ2-5; 8 bases agree with TRBD1. The ends lost 4 bases at V and 5 bases at J; junction bases unmatched: 7. This CDR3 is 14 amino acids long. The V gene's germline CDR1 is SGHRS and CDR2 YFSETQ. Here the CDR3 DNA reads TGCGCCAGCAGCGGCAGGGGGCGCGGGGAGACCCAGTACTTC. Translating gives CASSGRGRGETQYF.

CDR3 amino acids: CASSFTGGRSEKLFF. CDR3 DNA: TGCGCCAGCAGCTTTACAGGGGGCCGGAGTGAAAAACTGTTTTTT. The chain links TRBV5-1 to TRBJ1-4, with 9 bases that match TRBD1. The V gene's germline CDR1 is SGHRS and CDR2 YFSETQ. V gave up 2 bases and J gave up 7 bases; unmatched junction bases: 6. The CDR3 is 15 residues long.

The gene calls are TRBV5-6 and TRBJ1-2; D call uncertain. V gave up 5 bases and J gave up 3 bases, with 26 bases separating them. The CDR3 runs 18 residues. Germline loops: CDR1 SGHDT, CDR2 YYEEEE. This CDR3 is CASSSTKVGGRNHYGYTF. The DNA for the CDR3 is TGTGCCAGCAGTTCAACTAAGGTCGGAGGCAGAAACCACTATGGCTACACCTTC. Variable domain in full (rest from reference TRBV5-6 and TRBJ1-2): DAGVTQSPTHLIKTRGQQVTLRCSPKSGHDTVSWYQQALGQGPQFIFQYYEEEERQRGNFPDRFSGHQFPNYSSELNVNALLLGDSALYLCASSSTKVGGRNHYGYTFGSGTRLTVV.

This clone was seen a few times. This chain links TRBV27 with TRBJ2-2; D possibly corresponds to TRBD1 (5 bases). The germline CDR1 and CDR2 sequences are MNHEY and SMNVEV (reference sequence). With 4 bases removed from V and 1 base from J, the gap between germline ends came to 10 bases. This CDR3 has 15 residues. The CDR3 DNA follows: TGTGCCAGCAGTTCGTTGACAGAGAACACCGGGGAGCTGTTTTTT. Translating it yields CASSSLTENTGELFF.

The chain joins TRBV5-1 to TRBJ2-5, with D possibly TRBD2 on 6 matching bases. The germline V gene encodes CDR1 SGHRS and CDR2 YFSETQ. The CDR3 has 15 amino acids. With 0 bases removed from V and 4 bases from J, the gap between germline ends came to 13 bases. The CDR3 DNA reads as TGCGCCAGCAGCTTGGCAGGAGGGAATGGAGAGACCCAGTACTTC. Its translation is CASSLAGGNGETQYF.

This CDR3 is CASSFYNSNQPQHF. The CDR3 DNA reads as TGTGCCAGCAGCTTCTATAATAGCAATCAGCCCCAGCATTTT. The V and J genes are TRBV7-2 and TRBJ1-5; D is ambiguous. Germline loops: CDR1 SGHTA, CDR2 FQGNSA. This CDR3 has 14 residues. Trimming shortened V by 3 bases and J by 0 bases, and 6 bases separated the two germline ends.

This clone was seen just once. The gene calls are TRBV2 and TRBJ2-7, with 8 bases fitting TRBD2. The J segment lost 0 bases and the V segment lost 2 bases, leaving 3 bases of the junction unmatched. Looked up from germline, CDR1 is SNHLY and CDR2 is FYNNEI. The CDR3 consists of 15 residues. The CDR3 DNA reads TGTGCCAGCAGTGAACTAGCGGGCCCCTCCTACGAGCAGTACTTC. Translated, it gives CASSELAGPSYEQYF.

This chain joins TRBV2 and TRBJ2-7; TRBD2 agrees at 7 bases. V trimming: 8 bases; J trimming: 6 bases; junction bases outside the gene matches: 10. The CDR3 is made up of 13 amino acids. Germline V gives CDR1 SNHLY, CDR2 FYNNEI. CDR3 loop: CASGRGRELEQYF. CDR3 sequence (DNA): TGTGCCAGCGGGCGGGGGAGGGAGCTCGAGCAGTACTTC.

This chain connects TRBV5-1 to TRBJ2-7, with a possible D match to TRBD1 (6 bases). This CDR3 has 12 amino acids. The V end lost 4 bases, the J end lost 4 bases, and 9 bases lay between the germline ends. The germline V gene has CDR1 SGHRS and CDR2 YFSETQ. The CDR3 protein is CASSEGQYEQYF. Here the CDR3 DNA reads TGCGCCAGCAGCGAAGGACAGTACGAGCAGTACTTC.

The V and J genes are TRBV7-9 and TRBJ2-3, with D unclear. V was shortened by 5 bases and J by 6 bases, with 6 bases between the two germline ends. Germline V lookup: CDR1 SEHNR, CDR2 FQNEAQ (reference sequence). The CDR3 consists of 11 residues. CDR3 in amino acids: CASSLSDTQYF. The DNA of the CDR3 is TGTGCCAGCAGCCTTAGCGATACGCAGTATTTT.

The chain carries TRBV28 and TRBJ2-4, with a tentative D call TRBD2 (6 bases). Germline values: CDR1 MDHEN, CDR2 SYDVKM. Trimming pared 3 bases from V and 0 bases from J, leaving 6 bases between. The length of the CDR3 is 14 residues. The CDR3 sequence: CASSLGGAKNIQYF. The CDR3 DNA reads as TGTGCCAGCAGTTTGGGGGGAGCCAAAAACATTCAGTACTTC.

This sequence joins TRBV7-2 and TRBJ2-5; a possible D gene is TRBD1 (6 bases). This CDR3 has 14 amino acids. V lost 6 bases and J 5 bases, leaving 16 bases between the germline ends. Germline loops: CDR1 SGHTA, CDR2 FQGNSA. CDR3: CASRARDTLETQYF. The CDR3 nucleotides read TGTGCCAGCAGGGCTAGGGACACATTGGAGACCCAGTACTTC.

The rearrangement uses TRBV19 and TRBJ1-5; no clear D gene. Germline assignment: CDR1 LNHDA and CDR2 SQIVND (reference sequence). V lost 5 bases and J 7 bases, leaving 15 bases between the germline ends. The CDR3 has 14 amino acids. For the CDR3, the DNA is TGTGCCAGTAGTCCCTCGAGTTTGAGGCAGCCCCAGCATTTT. As protein: CASSPSSLRQPQHF.

This chain connects TRBV5-6 to TRBJ1-5, with 7 bases fitting TRBD1. J lost 4 bases, V lost 0 bases, and 4 bases had no gene match. CDR1 SGHDT and CDR2 YYEEEE come from the germline V gene. This CDR3 is built from 15 residues. The CDR3 DNA is TGTGCCAGCAGCTTGGCCGGGGACAGTAATCAGCCCCAGCATTTT. Translating it yields CASSLAGDSNQPQHF.

This chain links TRBV18 with TRBJ2-5; a weak D match, TRBD1 (5 bases). The CDR3 covers 14 residues. V was trimmed by 2 bases and J by 5 bases, leaving 12 bases between them. Per germline, CDR1 KGHSH and CDR2 LQKENI. CDR3 region: CASSPSRVGETQYF. The CDR3 DNA reads TGTGCCAGCTCACCAAGCAGGGTTGGGGAGACCCAGTACTTC. The variable domain in full, with the rest retrieved from reference TRBV18 and TRBJ2-5, is NAGVMQNPRHLVRRRGQEARLRCSPMKGHSHVYWYRQLPEEGLKFMVYLQKENIIDESGMPKERFSAEFPKEGPSILRIQQVVRGDSAAYFCASSPSRVGETQYFGPGTRLLVL.

This chain joins TRBV2 and TRBJ1-1, with TRBD1 identical over 7 bases. Germline lookup yields CDR1 SNHLY and CDR2 FYNNEI. The CDR3 spans 14 residues. J lost 0 bases, V lost 5 bases, and 3 bases had no gene match. The CDR3 DNA reads TGTGCCAGCAGTCTAGGGGGCATGAACACTGAAGCTTTCTTT. Translation: CASSLGGMNTEAFF.

The chain recombines TRBV23-1 with TRBJ1-1, with 7 bases lining up with TRBD1. Being an ORF, TRBV23-1 has a function that is uncertain. J lost 1 base, V lost 4 bases, and 6 bases had no gene match. The CDR3 totals 15 residues. The CDR3 is CASSPRQGKNTEAFF. The CDR3 DNA follows: TGCGCCAGCAGTCCACGACAGGGTAAGAACACTGAAGCTTTCTTT.

The V and J genes are TRBV6-5 and TRBJ2-5; 10 bases map to TRBD2. CDR1 and CDR2 from the germline V gene are MNHEY and SVGAGI. Trimming cost V 2 bases and J 3 bases; bases outside gene matches: 3. The CDR3 spans 15 residues. The CDR3 loop reads CASSYELAGEETQYF. The CDR3 bases are TGTGCCAGCAGTTACGAGCTAGCGGGAGAAGAGACCCAGTACTTC.